A selection of T cell receptor beta chains follows, all from one sample in a study of graft-versus-host responses after intestinal transplantation. Clones were sequenced by immunoSEQ multiplex PCR, and TCRdb holds only the in-frame ones, with some missing. The sample shows roughly 92,000 clones, 75% to 90% of them seen only once. These receptors lack a known antigen. The material sequenced was unstimulated CD4+ T cells sorted from spleen or lymph node cells, taken before intestinal transplant. The receptors come from a human donor who received an intestinal transplant. The CDR3 runs from the conserved cysteine through the conserved F or W. The order of the fields is clone size, J gene, D gene, V gene, CDR3 DNA, CDR3 protein. D genes are given only for firm matches. Only part of the rows carry a size: once, few, many, or a class if the clone is expanded.

clone_size: -; j_call: TRBJ2-3; d_call: -; v_call: TRBV7-3; cdr3_nt: TGTGCCAGCAGCTTAGACGGGGTCACAGATACGCAGTATTTT; cdr3_aa: CASSLDGVTDTQYF
clone_size: -; j_call: TRBJ2-1; d_call: -; v_call: TRBV27; cdr3_nt: TGTGCCAGCAGCGGTTGGGGGCGAAGCGAGCAGTTCTTC; cdr3_aa: CASSGWGRSEQFF
clone_size: -; j_call: TRBJ2-1; d_call: TRBD2; v_call: TRBV5-1; cdr3_nt: TGCGCCAGCAGCGCGACGGCTAGCGGGGGGGCCTTGGGTGAGCAGTTCTTC; cdr3_aa: CASSATASGGALGEQFF
clone_size: -; j_call: TRBJ1-4; d_call: TRBD1; v_call: TRBV19; cdr3_nt: TGTGCCAGTAGACACGTCCCGGGACAGGGCCCTAATGAAAAACTGTTTTTT; cdr3_aa: CASRHVPGQGPNEKLFF
clone_size: -; j_call: TRBJ2-1; d_call: TRBD2; v_call: TRBV7-2; cdr3_nt: TGTGCCAGCCCGCGGGGGGCGCCGAGCTCCTACAATGAGCAGTTCTTC; cdr3_aa: CASPRGAPSSYNEQFF
clone_size: -; j_call: TRBJ1-5; d_call: -; v_call: TRBV6-6; cdr3_nt: TGTGCCAGCAGGTTTGAGGGGGGCAATCAGCCCCAGCATTTT; cdr3_aa: CASRFEGGNQPQHF
clone_size: -; j_call: TRBJ2-5; d_call: -; v_call: TRBV7-9; cdr3_nt: TGTGCCAGCAGGCCGGAGGGACTCACCCAAGAGACCCAGTACTTC; cdr3_aa: CASRPEGLTQETQYF
clone_size: -; j_call: TRBJ2-1; d_call: -; v_call: TRBV25-1; cdr3_nt: TGTGCCAGCAGCCCCCCCACTACATCCAATGAGCAGTTCTTC; cdr3_aa: CASSPPTTSNEQFF
clone_size: -; j_call: TRBJ2-7; d_call: -; v_call: TRBV5-6; cdr3_nt: TGTGCCAGCAGCTTGCTACAGGTTTCCCGGTACGAGCAGTACTTC; cdr3_aa: CASSLLQVSRYEQYF
clone_size: -; j_call: TRBJ2-7; d_call: TRBD2; v_call: TRBV2; cdr3_nt: TGTGCCACCACCCCGGGGGGGGCCTACGAGCAGTACTTC; cdr3_aa: CATTPGGAYEQYF
clone_size: -; j_call: TRBJ1-2; d_call: TRBD1; v_call: TRBV5-4; cdr3_nt: TGTGCCAGCAGCCTGGGACAGGAAATTAACTATGGCTACACCTTC; cdr3_aa: CASSLGQEINYGYTF
clone_size: -; j_call: TRBJ1-4; d_call: -; v_call: TRBV5-1; cdr3_nt: TGCGCCAGCAGCCCCGGACAGCACTATGAAAAACTGTTTTTT; cdr3_aa: CASSPGQHYEKLFF
clone_size: -; j_call: TRBJ1-2; d_call: -; v_call: TRBV5-6; cdr3_nt: TGTGCCAGCAGCCCGGAGACAGGCCCTTTCTATGGCTACACCTTC; cdr3_aa: CASSPETGPFYGYTF
clone_size: -; j_call: TRBJ2-7; d_call: TRBD1; v_call: TRBV11-1; cdr3_nt: TGTGCCAGCAGCTTAAAAGCCACCGGACAGGGGTACTACGAGCAGTACTTC; cdr3_aa: CASSLKATGQGYYEQYF
clone_size: -; j_call: TRBJ1-4; d_call: -; v_call: TRBV7-9; cdr3_nt: TGTGCCAGCAGCTTCCAGGGTGAGGAAAAACTGTTTTTT; cdr3_aa: CASSFQGEEKLFF
clone_size: -; j_call: TRBJ1-1; d_call: -; v_call: TRBV7-9; cdr3_nt: TGTGCCAGCAGCGCCGAGGGGAACACTGAAGCTTTCTTT; cdr3_aa: CASSAEGNTEAFF
clone_size: -; j_call: TRBJ1-1; d_call: -; v_call: TRBV7-8; cdr3_nt: TGTGCCAGCAGCTTAATTTCCATGAACACTGAAGCTTTCTTT; cdr3_aa: CASSLISMNTEAFF
clone_size: -; j_call: TRBJ2-3; d_call: -; v_call: TRBV5-8; cdr3_nt: TGTGCCAGCAGCTTGGTCGGCACAGATACGCAGTATTTT; cdr3_aa: CASSLVGTDTQYF
clone_size: -; j_call: TRBJ1-1; d_call: -; v_call: TRBV5-6; cdr3_nt: TGTGCCAGCAGCCCGCCGTTTGGGGGCGCTTTCTTT; cdr3_aa: CASSPPFGGAFF
clone_size: -; j_call: TRBJ2-1; d_call: TRBD2; v_call: TRBV4-1; cdr3_nt: TGCGCCAGCAGCCAAGCTACTAGCGGGATCTACAATGAGCAGTTCTTC; cdr3_aa: CASSQATSGIYNEQFF
clone_size: -; j_call: TRBJ1-6; d_call: -; v_call: TRBV6-6; cdr3_nt: TGTGCCAGCAGTTACTCGGGGGGGCCTAATTCACCCCTCCACTTT; cdr3_aa: CASSYSGGPNSPLHF
clone_size: -; j_call: TRBJ1-2; d_call: TRBD1; v_call: TRBV10-3; cdr3_nt: TGTGCCATCAGTGAGTCGGGGAACCTAGGGGGCGGATTCACCGGGTGCACCTTC; cdr3_aa: CAISESGNLGGGFTGCTF
clone_size: few; j_call: TRBJ1-6; d_call: -; v_call: TRBV6-5; cdr3_nt: TGTGCCACCACCCGGGGGGGGCTAGATTCACCCCTCCACTTT; cdr3_aa: CATTRGGLDSPLHF
clone_size: -; j_call: TRBJ2-5; d_call: TRBD1; v_call: TRBV11-3; cdr3_nt: TGTGCCAGCAGCTTCGGGCAGGGGGCGGAGACCCAGTACTTC; cdr3_aa: CASSFGQGAETQYF
clone_size: -; j_call: TRBJ2-3; d_call: TRBD2; v_call: TRBV5-1; cdr3_nt: TGCGCCAGCAGCTTGACTAGCGGGGGGGGACTCACAGATACGCAGTATTTT; cdr3_aa: CASSLTSGGGLTDTQYF
clone_size: once; j_call: TRBJ2-5; d_call: -; v_call: TRBV4-1; cdr3_nt: TGCGCCAGCAGCCCGGCACGAGGAGGGGGGGCCCAAGAGACCCAGTACTTC; cdr3_aa: CASSPARGGGAQETQYF
clone_size: -; j_call: TRBJ2-3; d_call: TRBD1; v_call: TRBV5-1; cdr3_nt: TGCGCCAGCAGCTTGGACAGGGGGACAGATACGCAGTATTTT; cdr3_aa: CASSLDRGTDTQYF